Each of the 24 T cell receptor beta chains below was sequenced from the same sample in a study of blood T cell repertoires in COVID-19. This table comes from immunoSEQ multiplex PCR, and its TCRdb copy is limited to in-frame clones, with some not included. The sample has more than 100,000 clones; roughly 79% are singletons. Sequencing input: peripheral blood. These receptors were collected from a woman aged 55-75 years with active or convalescent COVID-19.

The chain uses TRBV9 and TRBJ2-7; TRBD1 matches 7 bases. Trimming took 4 bases from V and 2 from J; bases not matched to a gene: 9. CDR1 is SGDLS and CDR2 is YYNGEE in the germline V gene. CDR3 length: 15 amino acids. The CDR3 loop reads CASSPHPTGTYEQYF. In DNA, the CDR3 is TGTGCCAGCAGCCCCCATCCGACAGGGACCTACGAGCAGTACTTC.

J is TRBJ2-5 and V is TRBV5-1; TRBD2 matches at 15 bases. V shed 0 bases, J shed 0 bases, and the junction held 3 bases outside the gene matches. This CDR3 has 18 residues. CDR1 SGHRS and CDR2 YFSETQ come from the germline V gene. The DNA for the CDR3 is TGCGCCAGCAGCTTGGGGACTAGCGGGAGGGCCGACCAAGAGACCCAGTACTTC. Amino acid sequence: CASSLGTSGRADQETQYF. The full variable domain, rest sourced from reference TRBV5-1 and TRBJ2-5, is KAGVTQTPRYLIKTRGQQVTLSCSPISGHRSVSWYQQTPGQGLQFLFEYFSETQRNKGNFPGRFSGRQFSNSRSEMNVSTLELGDSALYLCASSLGTSGRADQETQYFGPGTRLLVL.

CDR3 sequence reads: CASSPTERGDEETQYF. CDR3 bases: TGCGCCAGCAGCCCCACCGAGCGGGGGGATGAAGAGACCCAGTACTTC. The chain combines TRBV4-1 with TRBJ2-5; 9 bases map to TRBD2. Germline CDR1 and CDR2: MGHRA and YSYEKL. The CDR3 runs to 16 residues. Germline trimming cut 4 bases from V and 3 bases from J; bases unmatched to any gene: 9.

This chain uses TRBV7-8 with TRBJ1-1; the D is unclear. V shed 4 bases and J shed 1 base, with 4 bases lying between them. Germline values: CDR1 SGHVS, CDR2 FQNEAQ. This CDR3 region has 12 residues. The CDR3 DNA reads TGTGCCAGCAGCTACTCGAACACTGAAGCTTTCTTT. This gives the protein CASSYSNTEAFF.

This sequence joins TRBV5-6 and TRBJ2-5, with a possible D match to TRBD2 (5 bases). This CDR3 has 14 residues. Trimming took 2 bases from V and 4 from J, leaving 12 bases between them. Germline CDR1 and CDR2: SGHDT and YYEEEE. The CDR3 DNA reads as TGTGCCAGCAGCTTAACGGGGATACGAGAGACCCAGTACTTC. Translated: CASSLTGIRETQYF.

This sequence joins TRBV3-1 (or the pseudogene TRBV3-2) and TRBJ1-2; TRBD1 is a possible D gene (5 bases). The V end was cut by 3 bases, the J end by 8 bases, with 10 bases between. Germline V CDR1 and CDR2: LGHDT, YNNKEL (reference sequence). CDR3 size: 12 residues. CDR3 in DNA: TGTGCCAGCAGCCATCTCAGGGAAGGCTACACCTTC. Protein product: CASSHLREGYTF.

This clone appeared a single time. J is TRBJ1-2 and V is TRBV6-5; 8 positions match TRBD1. The germline CDR1 and CDR2 sequences are MNHEY and SVGAGI. V dropped 10 bases and J dropped 4; count of bases not matched to a gene: 2. The CDR3 covers 11 residues. CDR3 protein: CAIDRGYGYTF. The CDR3 coding sequence is TGTGCCATCGACAGGGGCTATGGCTACACCTTC.

The DNA of the CDR3 is TGTGCCAGCAGCTTGGACGATTCGGGTCTGAATCAGCCCCAGCATTTT. It codes for CASSLDDSGLNQPQHF. This rearrangement joins TRBV5-5 to TRBJ1-5; D call uncertain. Per the germline V gene, CDR1 is SGHKS and CDR2 is YYEKEE (reference sequence). Trimming pared 0 bases from V and 4 bases from J, leaving 14 bases between. There are 16 residues in the CDR3.

This chain connects TRBV14 to TRBJ2-6, with D possibly matching TRBD2 (6 bases). The CDR3 runs 16 residues. The germline V gene encodes CDR1 SGHDN and CDR2 FVKESK. V lost 1 base to trimming and J lost 0 bases, with 7 bases between them. CDR3 bases: TGTGCCAGCAGCCAAGGGCGGGACTCTGGGGCCAACGTCCTGACTTTC. Its translation: CASSQGRDSGANVLTF.

This clone was detected ten times or more. The genes are TRBV4-2 and TRBJ2-7; the match to TRBD1 covers 7 bases. The trim removed 1 base at V and 5 bases at J, leaving 5 bases unmatched. The CDR3 length is 14 residues. The V gene's germline CDR1 is LGHNA and CDR2 YNFKEQ. The CDR3 is CASSQADRINEQYF. The CDR3 DNA follows: TGTGCCAGCAGCCAAGCGGACAGGATCAACGAGCAGTACTTC.

The CDR3 spells CASSYRDSTNYGYTF. The DNA for the CDR3 is TGTGCCAGCAGCTATAGGGACAGTACTAACTATGGCTACACCTTC. The chain couples TRBV7-2 to TRBJ1-2; 7 bases agree with TRBD1. Per the germline V gene, CDR1 is SGHTA and CDR2 is FQGNSA. V dropped 4 bases and J dropped 0; count of bases not matched to a gene: 5. The CDR3 sequence is 15 residues long.

This rearrangement joins TRBV28 to TRBJ2-1; TRBD2 matches 7 bases. Germline CDR1 MDHEN, CDR2 SYDVKM. This CDR3 has 14 amino acids. Trimming cost V 4 bases and J 6 bases; bases outside gene matches: 6. The CDR3: CASSSGREGNEQFF. Here the CDR3 DNA reads TGTGCCAGCAGTTCCGGCAGGGAGGGCAATGAGCAGTTCTTC.

The chain combines TRBV9 with TRBJ1-6; D gene ambiguous. The CDR3 extends over 15 amino acids. CDR1 is SGDLS, CDR2 YYNGEE, per germline. The ends were cut back, 5 bases at V and 5 bases at J, with 14 bases in the middle. The CDR3 here is CASSGAAGNNSPLHF. Written as DNA, the CDR3 is TGTGCCAGCAGTGGCGCCGCAGGAAATAATTCACCCCTCCACTTT. The variable domain in full, with the rest retrieved from reference TRBV9 and TRBJ1-6, is DSGVTQTPKHLITATGQRVTLRCSPRSGDLSVYWYQQSLDQGLQFLIQYYNGEERAKGNILERFSAQQFPDLHSELNLSSLELGDSALYFCASSGAAGNNSPLHFGNGTRLTVT.

The V call is TRBV29-1, the J call TRBJ2-3, with 13 nucleotides matching TRBD2. Per germline, CDR1 SQVTM and CDR2 ANQGSEA. V shed 6 bases, J shed 2 bases, and the junction held 5 bases outside the gene matches. This CDR3 comprises 15 residues. The CDR3 bases are TGCAGCGTGATGGGACTAGCGGGGATCACAGATACGCAGTATTTT. Protein product: CSVMGLAGITDTQYF.

The genes are TRBV28 and TRBJ1-1; 7 bases are a match to TRBD1. The V gene's germline CDR1 is MDHEN and CDR2 SYDVKM. V shed 6 bases and J 7 bases; nucleotides not matched to a gene: 14. This CDR3 region has 15 residues. The CDR3 protein is CASSSYKGALNEAFF. The DNA for the CDR3 is TGTGCCAGCAGCTCCTATAAGGGGGCACTAAATGAAGCTTTCTTT.

This clone is a singleton in its sample. The V gene is TRBV5-6, the J gene TRBJ1-3, with D uncertain. The CDR3 totals 12 residues. The ends were cut back, 1 base at V and 7 bases at J, with 6 bases in the middle. CDR1 is SGHDT and CDR2 is YYEEEE in the germline V gene. Here the CDR3 DNA reads TGTGCCAGCAGCTTGATGAGGAACACCATATATTTT. Amino acids: CASSLMRNTIYF.

The chain is built from TRBV6-5 and TRBJ2-7, with a weak D call TRBD2 (7 bases). Germline assignment: CDR1 MNHEY and CDR2 SVGAGI. Trimming stripped 7 bases from V and 7 bases from J, with 14 bases between. The CDR3 is 12 amino acids. The CDR3 bases are TGTGCCAGCAATATCAGGGGAGGGGAGCAGTACGTC. Translating it yields CASNIRGGEQYV.

The chain has TRBV7-8 and TRBJ1-5, with D perhaps matching TRBD1 (5 bases). Germline CDR1 and CDR2: SGHVS and FQNEAQ. Trimming cost V 5 bases and J 5 bases, with 16 bases left between them. The length of the CDR3 is 15 residues. The CDR3 DNA follows: TGTGCCAGCAGCCCACGGACATCAGTGGATCAGCCCCAGCATTTT. Protein product: CASSPRTSVDQPQHF.

Only one count was recorded for this clone. J is TRBJ2-7 and V is TRBV3-1 (or the pseudogene TRBV3-2), with D unclear. The V gene's germline CDR1 is LGHDT and CDR2 YNNKEL (reference sequence). The length of the CDR3 is 14 residues. The V end lost 4 bases, the J end lost 3 bases, and 13 bases lay between the germline ends. DNA for the CDR3: TGTGCCAGCAGCCCAAGGCCCTCAGGCTACGAGCAGTACTTC. Its translation: CASSPRPSGYEQYF.

The CDR3 DNA reads as TGTGCCAGCAGGGAGTCTGGGGCCAACGTCCTGACTTTC. Translating gives CASRESGANVLTF. This sequence joins TRBV6-5 and TRBJ2-6; D is uncertain. V was pared by 6 bases and J by 1 base, with 4 bases between. The CDR3 consists of 13 residues. Germline CDR1 MNHEY, CDR2 SVGAGI.

The chain couples TRBV29-1 to TRBJ1-1; a possible D gene is TRBD1 (6 bases). V dropped 7 bases and J dropped 5 bases, with 14 bases sitting between them. CDR3 length: 12 residues. The germline CDR1 and CDR2 sequences are SQVTM and ANQGSEA. CDR3 in DNA: TGCAGCGGAACAGGGCTCGGTACTGAAGCTTTCTTT. As protein: CSGTGLGTEAFF.

This clone was seen a single time. V usage is TRBV24-1 and J usage is TRBJ2-1; 8 bases fit TRBD1. Trimming cost V 3 bases and J 2 bases; bases outside gene matches: 14. Germline CDR1 KGHDR, CDR2 SFDVKD. The CDR3 is made up of 19 amino acids. CDR3 in amino acids: CATSDAPGGRDSTYNEQFF. As DNA, the CDR3 is TGTGCCACCAGTGATGCCCCAGGGGGCCGGGACAGTACCTACAATGAGCAGTTCTTC.

The chain has TRBV3-1 (or the pseudogene TRBV3-2) and TRBJ1-2; D unclear. The germline V gene has CDR1 LGHDT and CDR2 YNNKEL (reference sequence). V lost 1 base and J lost 5, with 8 bases in between. The CDR3 is 13 amino acids. The CDR3 DNA follows: TGTGCCAGCAGCCAAGTTCGGAGTTATGGCTACACCTTC. Its translation: CASSQVRSYGYTF.

The gene calls are TRBV27 and TRBJ2-7; 9 bases are a match to TRBD1. The ends lost 4 bases at V and 2 bases at J; junction bases unmatched: 0. CDR3 size: 13 residues. Germline V lookup: CDR1 MNHEY, CDR2 SMNVEV (reference sequence). In nucleotides, the CDR3 is TGTGCCAGCAGTTACAGGGGGCCCTACGAGCAGTACTTC. Its protein product is CASSYRGPYEQYF.